This T cell receptor (beta chain) was sequenced during a study of blood T cell repertoires in COVID-19. The wider study: The United States, Italy and Spain supplied acute and convalescent COVID-19 samples. Nucleic acid was either cDNA or gDNA, and it came from T cells, B-cell-depleted T cells, or PBMCs.

The CDR3 is 13 amino acids. The V end was cut by 4 bases, the J end by 9 bases, with 13 bases between. CDR1 and CDR2 (germline): MRHNA, SNTAGT. In the original processing: Estimation of nucleated cell counts relied on the amplification of reference gene primers. Sequencing was performed with immunoSEQ multiplex PCR; in TCRdb, only in-frame clones are kept and a portion is missing. V, J and clone size were drawn from that table, and D and trimming were deduced from the DNA. The top ten clones hold more than 9.5% of a sample with 69,000 or so clones, 82% of them seen once. This TCR derives from a woman of 80 years or more with acute or convalescent COVID-19. The chain joins TRBV6-4 to TRBJ2-1; D not resolved. The sequenced sample consisted of peripheral blood. CDR3 sequence reads: CASSVQVAGEQFF. In DNA, the CDR3 is TGTGCCAGCAGTGTTCAGGTGGCCGGTGAGCAGTTCTTC.